Only a few counts were recorded for the clone carrying this T cell receptor (beta chain). The V gene lost 5 bases and the J gene lost 8 bases, with 12 bases spanning the gap. CDR1 is KGHDR, CDR2 SFDVKD, per germline. The CDR3 loop spans 13 amino acids. This entry belongs to a study of blood T cell repertoires in COVID-19. The wider study: From the United States, Italy and Spain came samples of acute and convalescent COVID-19. Sample material is recorded as cDNA or gDNA derived from T cells, B-cell-depleted T cells, or PBMCs.

In the original workflow: The assay estimated nucleated cells by amplifying reference gene primers. The table came from immunoSEQ multiplex PCR; TCRdb's copy has only in-frame clones and leaves some out. V and J calls and clone size are as listed in that table; D and trimming were resolved from the DNA. The data show about 170,000 clones, around four fifths seen once. The clonotype comes from an elderly woman with acute or convalescent COVID-19. The sequencing input was peripheral blood. This chain links TRBV24-1 with TRBJ2-1; D is undetermined. This CDR3 reads CATSVSERDEQFF. The CDR3 bases are TGTGCCACCAGTGTGTCGGAGCGCGATGAGCAGTTCTTC.